Following are 31 T cell receptor beta chains from one sample sequenced in a study of cytomegalovirus exposure and HLA in healthy donors (TCRdb year 2017). The receptor library was made with the immunoSEQ multiplex PCR assay. The multiplex PCR relied on a mix of 60 forward primers for TCR Vbeta segments and 13 reverse primers for TCR Jbeta segments. TCRdb took over this immuneACCESS table, retaining in-frame rearrangements with V and J assigned. Such tables are incomplete; in checked studies, under half of the missing clones stem from an unresolved V gene, and the remainder is unexplained. The table of this sample itemizes more than 35,000 clones. The top ten hold approximately 1.3% of the sample. Sequenced input: PBMCs. Receptors were obtained from a man under 40 in good health and CMV-seronegative.

The chain carries TRBV18 and TRBJ2-7, with 7 bases identical to TRBD2. The J segment lost 5 bases and the V segment lost 1 base, leaving 5 bases of the junction unmatched. The germline V gene has CDR1 KGHSH and CDR2 LQKENI. CDR3 size: 14 residues. The CDR3 loop reads CASSPRGSGNEQYF. The CDR3 DNA is TGTGCCAGCTCACCACGGGGCAGCGGGAACGAGCAGTACTTC.

V is TRBV12-5 and J is TRBJ2-7, with a weak D call TRBD1 (6 bases). Between the trimmed V and J ends, which lost 4 bases and 4 bases, there was a span of 11 bases. The V gene's germline CDR1 is LGHNT and CDR2 FRNRAP. This CDR3 contains 13 residues. Here the CDR3 DNA reads TGTGCTAGTGGTTGGGTGGGGGCTTACGAGCAGTACTTC. The encoded protein is CASGWVGAYEQYF.

The chain carries TRBV6-5 and TRBJ2-3, with D possibly being TRBD1 (6 bases). Germline V gene data show CDR1 as MNHEY and CDR2 as SVGAGI. This CDR3 is built from 13 residues. V lost 11 bases and J 0 bases, leaving 12 bases between the germline ends. DNA for the CDR3: TGTGCCGCGTGGGGGCCCAGCACAGATACGCAGTATTTT. Amino acid sequence: CAAWGPSTDTQYF.

For the CDR3, the DNA is TGCGCCAGCAGCCAAACCCGACAGGACCCATACAATGAGCAGTTCTTC. Its protein product is CASSQTRQDPYNEQFF. The chain recombines TRBV4-3 with TRBJ2-1; tentatively, D is TRBD1 (6 bases). The CDR3 sequence is 16 residues long. The ends were cut back, 2 bases at V and 4 bases at J, with 15 bases in the middle. Germline CDR1 reads LGHNA; CDR2 reads YSLEER.

The chain combines TRBV4-3 with TRBJ1-2, with a weak D call TRBD1 (6 bases). The CDR3 spans 14 residues. The V and J ends lost 4 bases and 5 bases respectively, with 14 bases between them. Germline V gene data show CDR1 as LGHNA and CDR2 as YSLEER. The CDR3 reads CASSRTQGNYGYTF. The CDR3 DNA is TGCGCCAGCAGCCGGACACAGGGAAATTATGGCTACACCTTC.

The rearrangement links TRBV15 to TRBJ1-5; D is unresolved. The CDR3 loop spans 15 amino acids. Germline-derived CDR1 and CDR2 are LNHNV and YYDKDF (reference sequence). V gave up 5 bases and J gave up 1 base, with 12 bases separating them. The CDR3 nucleotides are TGTGCCACCAGCCCCGACACTCTGAGCAATCAGCCCCAGCATTTT. Amino acids: CATSPDTLSNQPQHF.

The chain uses TRBV6-1 and TRBJ2-1, with 12 bases aligning to TRBD2. Germline assignment: CDR1 MNHNS and CDR2 SASEGT. The junction had 3 bases not matched to a gene; V was cut back by 5 bases and J by 4 bases. The CDR3 contains 15 residues. The CDR3 protein is CASSLTSGGYNEQFF. The CDR3 DNA is TGTGCCAGCAGTCTGACTAGCGGGGGATACAATGAGCAGTTCTTC.

The chain carries TRBV4-1 and TRBJ2-2, with 11 bases fitting TRBD2. CDR1 is MGHRA, CDR2 YSYEKL, per germline. V lost 5 bases, J lost 6 bases, and 8 bases stayed unmatched. CDR3 length: 16 residues. Written as DNA, the CDR3 is TGCGCCAGCAGCTCACCCGATAGCGGGGGGGCCGGGGAGCTGTTTTTT. Translation gives CASSSPDSGGAGELFF.

The chain has TRBV7-2 and TRBJ1-2; 10 positions match TRBD1. From germline, CDR1 is SGHTA and CDR2 FQGNSA. V shed 5 bases, J shed 4 bases, and the junction held 7 bases outside the gene matches. The CDR3 length is 15 residues. CDR3 nucleotide sequence: TGTGCCAGCAGCCTCAGGGACAGGGGCCTCTATGGCTACACCTTC. Protein sequence: CASSLRDRGLYGYTF.

The V and J genes are TRBV19 and TRBJ1-2; 8 positions match TRBD1. Unmatched junction bases numbered 4, after V lost 3 bases and J lost 4 bases. This CDR3 region has 14 residues. CDR1 is LNHDA, CDR2 SQIVND, per germline (reference sequence). This chain's CDR3 is CASSMTGDVYGYTF. CDR3 DNA sequence: TGTGCCAGTAGTATGACAGGGGACGTCTATGGCTACACCTTC.

The V call is TRBV5-1, the J call TRBJ2-7, with TRBD1 identical over 9 bases. The CDR3 consists of 15 residues. Germline V gives CDR1 SGHRS, CDR2 YFSETQ. Trimming took 0 bases from V and 5 from J; bases not matched to a gene: 6. The CDR3, as DNA: TGCGCCAGCAGCTTGGAACAGGGGGCGCCCCACGAGCAGTACTTC. Translation: CASSLEQGAPHEQYF.

The genes are TRBV19 and TRBJ1-2; D gene uncertain. Trimming stripped 6 bases from V and 4 bases from J, with 9 bases between. The CDR3 totals 12 residues. Per germline, CDR1 LNHDA and CDR2 SQIVND (reference sequence). The DNA for the CDR3 is TGTGCCAGTAGGAGTGGGCCCTATGGCTACACCTTC. Translating gives CASRSGPYGYTF.

The chain recombines TRBV13 with TRBJ2-7; 9 bases are shared with TRBD1. Looked up from germline, CDR1 is PRHDT and CDR2 is FYEKMQ (reference sequence). The V and J ends lost 5 bases and 4 bases, in that order; junction bases with no gene match: 6. The CDR3 covers 14 residues. The CDR3 sequence: CASSPADRGYEQYF. CDR3 bases: TGTGCCAGCAGCCCTGCGGACAGGGGTTACGAGCAGTACTTC.

This chain links TRBV5-1 with TRBJ2-2, with D possibly TRBD2 on 6 matching bases. The ends were cut back, 2 bases at V and 1 base at J, with 9 bases in the middle. The CDR3 is 15 amino acids. CDR1 SGHRS and CDR2 YFSETQ come from the germline V gene. CDR3 region: CASSFGRENTGELFF. CDR3 coding DNA: TGCGCCAGCAGCTTTGGGCGGGAGAACACCGGGGAGCTGTTTTTT.

This rearrangement joins TRBV6-1 to TRBJ2-1; 7 bases map to TRBD2. This CDR3 is 15 amino acids long. CDR1 MNHNS and CDR2 SASEGT come from the germline V gene. J lost 0 bases, V lost 3 bases, and 2 bases had no gene match. CDR3 nucleotides: TGTGCCAGCAGTGATCTAGCGGACTCCTACAATGAGCAGTTCTTC. Its translation: CASSDLADSYNEQFF.

This rearrangement joins TRBV7-9 to TRBJ1-1; TRBD1 matches at 8 bases. Germline V gene data show CDR1 as SEHNR and CDR2 as FQNEAQ (reference sequence). The V segment lost 5 bases and the J segment 4 bases; nucleotides outside the gene matches: 6. This CDR3 contains 14 residues. The CDR3 nucleotides read TGTGCCAGCAGCCCAGGACAGGGAAGCACTGAAGCTTTCTTT. Translated: CASSPGQGSTEAFF.

The chain couples TRBV9 to TRBJ1-1; a weak D match, TRBD1 (6 bases). From germline, CDR1 is SGDLS and CDR2 YYNGEE. V was trimmed by 6 bases and J by 2 bases, leaving 14 bases between them. The CDR3 sequence is 14 residues long. The chain's CDR3 is CASTLGGDNTEAFF. CDR3 bases: TGTGCCAGCACCCTAGGGGGGGATAACACTGAAGCTTTCTTT.

On this clone itself: The same CDR3 is also encoded by other DNA sequences in this sample. The chain employs TRBV30 and TRBJ2-7; the match to TRBD2 covers 7 bases. The trim removed 4 bases at V and 1 base at J, leaving 1 base unmatched. CDR1 is GTSNPN and CDR2 is SVGIG in the germline V gene (reference sequence). CDR3 length: 12 residues. The CDR3 is CAWTSGSYEQYF. CDR3 DNA: TGTGCCTGGACTAGCGGATCCTACGAGCAGTACTTC.

The rearrangement joins TRBV30 to TRBJ2-2, with D possibly TRBD2 on 7 matching bases. Trimming left V 1 base short and J 7 bases short, with 10 bases between. The CDR3 loop spans 13 amino acids. Germline CDR1 GTSNPN, CDR2 SVGIG (reference sequence). CDR3 region: CAWSARGRGELFF. The CDR3 nucleotides are TGTGCCTGGAGTGCGCGGGGGCGCGGGGAGCTGTTTTTT.

This chain connects TRBV6-6 to TRBJ2-5; 11 positions agree with TRBD2. The CDR3 is 14 amino acids. Germline CDR1 MNHNY, CDR2 SVGAGI (reference sequence). V was clipped by 8 bases and J by 3 bases; unmatched bases: 5. CDR3 in DNA: TGTGCCAGCGGCTTACTAGCGGGGGAAGAGACCCAGTACTTC. It specifies CASGLLAGEETQYF.

CDR3 amino acids: CASSGGGATDTQYF. The DNA for the CDR3 is TGCGCCAGCAGCGGCGGGGGGGCCACAGATACGCAGTATTTT. The chain has TRBV5-1 and TRBJ2-3; 9 bases line up with TRBD2. Germline values: CDR1 SGHRS, CDR2 YFSETQ. Trimming took 4 bases from V and 2 from J; bases not matched to a gene: 2. The CDR3 contains 14 residues.

The rearrangement joins TRBV5-4 to TRBJ2-7; D may be TRBD2 (6 bases). Germline V gene sequence: CDR1 SGHNT, CDR2 YYREEE (reference sequence). Trimming shortened V by 3 bases and J by 6 bases, and 13 bases separated the two germline ends. This CDR3 region has 13 residues. The CDR3 sequence: CASSSANSGEQYF. CDR3 sequence (DNA): TGTGCCAGCAGCTCCGCCAATAGCGGCGAGCAGTACTTC.

This CDR3 is CASSLDSLLDRSYEQYF. CDR3 coding DNA: TGTGCCAGCAGCTTAGATAGTTTGCTAGACAGGTCCTACGAGCAGTACTTC. The rearrangement joins TRBV11-2 to TRBJ2-7, with D maybe TRBD1 (6 bases). Germline CDR1 is SGHAT and CDR2 is FQNNGV. Between the trimmed V and J ends, which lost 0 bases and 1 base, there was a span of 16 bases. The CDR3 has 17 amino acids. Looking up the rest from reference TRBV11-2 and TRBJ2-7 gives the full variable domain: EAGVAQSPRYKIIEKRQSVAFWCNPISGHATLYWYQQILGQGPKLLIQFQNNGVVDDSQLPKDRFSAERLKGVDSTLKIQPAKLEDSAVYLCASSLDSLLDRSYEQYFGPGTRLTVT.

This rearrangement joins TRBV29-1 to TRBJ2-5, with 7 positions matching TRBD1. Germline CDR1 is SQVTM and CDR2 is ANQGSEA. This CDR3 spans 13 amino acids. With 7 bases clipped from V and 2 bases from J, the junction kept 7 bases outside the gene matches. CDR3 coding DNA: TGCAGCGCCCAAACAGGGGTTCAAGAGACCCAGTACTTC. Translating gives CSAQTGVQETQYF.

The V call is TRBV5-6, the J call TRBJ2-7, with 10 bases aligning to TRBD2. The CDR3 runs 14 residues. From germline, CDR1 is SGHDT and CDR2 YYEEEE. V shed 2 bases and J 5 bases; nucleotides not matched to a gene: 4. Written as DNA, the CDR3 is TGTGCCAGCAGCTTACTAGCGGGGATCCACGAGCAGTACTTC. Translation gives CASSLLAGIHEQYF.

The chain couples TRBV7-2 to TRBJ2-7, with unresolved D. The CDR3 is made up of 16 amino acids. From germline, CDR1 is SGHTA and CDR2 FQGNSA. V was clipped by 4 bases and J by 2 bases, with 18 bases between them. CDR3 bases: TGTGCCAGCAGCTCCCAGATTGGCATCTTTACCTACGAGCAGTACTTC. Protein sequence: CASSSQIGIFTYEQYF.

This chain links TRBV5-5 with TRBJ2-5; 8 nucleotides align to TRBD1. V lost 6 bases to trimming and J lost 2 bases; unmatched junction nucleotides: 9. Per germline, CDR1 SGHKS and CDR2 YYEKEE (reference sequence). There are 15 residues in the CDR3. The CDR3 nucleotides are TGTGCCAGCAACCTAAACAGGGGGTGGCAAGAGACCCAGTACTTC. This gives the protein CASNLNRGWQETQYF.

The genes are TRBV18 and TRBJ2-5, with unresolved D. Trimming removed 2 bases from V and 2 bases from J, with 9 bases in between. The length of the CDR3 is 14 residues. Germline assignment: CDR1 KGHSH and CDR2 LQKENI. CDR3 in amino acids: CASSPLTTQETQYF. The CDR3 coding sequence is TGTGCCAGCTCACCATTGACAACTCAAGAGACCCAGTACTTC.

This chain joins TRBV15 and TRBJ2-7, with no clear D. From germline, CDR1 is LNHNV and CDR2 YYDKDF (reference sequence). Trimming stripped 5 bases from V and 4 bases from J, with 15 bases between. This CDR3 has 14 amino acids. The CDR3 is CATSPRFDSYEQYF. The CDR3 nucleotides read TGTGCCACCAGCCCGAGGTTCGATTCTTACGAGCAGTACTTC.

The rearrangement links TRBV29-1 to TRBJ2-7; possible D gene TRBD1, 6 bases. There are 11 residues in the CDR3. Germline CDR1 reads SQVTM; CDR2 reads ANQGSEA. The V end was cut by 0 bases, the J end by 6 bases, with 6 bases between. The CDR3 protein is CSVEEGGEQYF. Here the CDR3 DNA reads TGCAGCGTTGAAGAAGGGGGCGAGCAGTACTTC.

The gene calls are TRBV27 and TRBJ2-7, with D perhaps TRBD1 (6 bases). Germline loops: CDR1 MNHEY, CDR2 SMNVEV (reference sequence). There are 14 residues in the CDR3. V shed 8 bases and J shed 4 bases, with 18 bases lying between them. CDR3 residues: CASQTGNSAYEQYF. The CDR3 DNA sequence: TGTGCCAGCCAAACAGGGAACTCGGCTTACGAGCAGTACTTC.